These 24 T cell receptor beta chains share one sample of origin, sequenced in a study of PD-1 blockade in classical Hodgkin lymphoma. The patients all showed relapse after autologous stem cell transplantation, while their brentuximab vedotin exposure varied. Clones were sequenced by immunoSEQ multiplex PCR, and TCRdb holds only the in-frame ones, with some missing. The sample comprises 40,000 to 50,000 clones, more than 85% of which are singletons, and around 5% rests with the top ten. The sample was peripheral blood mononuclear cells (PBMCs), taken before the second cycle of nivolumab. The receptors were gathered from a human donor with classical Hodgkin lymphoma.

As DNA, the CDR3 is TGTGCCAGCAGCGGGAGGAGGATCGAAAACGAGCAGTACTTC. It is translated as CASSGRRIENEQYF. V and J are TRBV7-9 and TRBJ2-7; D may be TRBD2 (6 bases). From germline, CDR1 is SEHNR and CDR2 FQNEAQ (reference sequence). The CDR3 length is 14 residues. Trimming removed 5 bases from V and 5 bases from J, with 16 bases in between.

The chain uses TRBV10-3 and TRBJ2-2; D call uncertain. Looked up from germline, CDR1 is ENHRY and CDR2 is SYGVKD. This CDR3 is 16 amino acids long. V was trimmed by 2 bases and J by 1 base, leaving 11 bases between them. Here the CDR3 reads CAISERRQLNTGELFF. CDR3 in DNA: TGTGCCATCAGTGAGAGAAGGCAGCTGAACACCGGGGAGCTGTTTTTT.

This clone was observed a few times. V usage is TRBV6-5 and J usage is TRBJ2-7; D may correspond to TRBD1 or TRBD2 (6 bases each). The CDR3 has 15 residues. Germline lookup yields CDR1 MNHEY and CDR2 SVGAGI. With 2 bases removed from V and 5 bases from J, the gap between germline ends came to 16 bases. The CDR3 region is CASSYRGTPGDEQYF. The DNA of the CDR3 is TGTGCCAGCAGTTACCGGGGGACGCCAGGGGACGAGCAGTACTTC.

The V and J genes are TRBV4-1 and TRBJ1-1; D is ambiguous. The CDR3 is made up of 13 amino acids. Trimming took off 0 bases at V and 9 bases at J, with 11 bases between the two ends. CDR1 and CDR2 from the germline V gene are MGHRA and YSYEKL. CDR3 in amino acids: CASSQDRGIKAFF. CDR3 DNA: TGCGCCAGCAGCCAAGATCGAGGGATAAAAGCTTTCTTT.

In its sample, this clone was seen a few times. J is TRBJ2-5 and V is TRBV5-1; D may be TRBD1 (5 bases). This CDR3 spans 14 amino acids. CDR1 and CDR2 (germline): SGHRS, YFSETQ. Trimming pared 3 bases from V and 5 bases from J, leaving 14 bases between. The CDR3 nucleotides read TGCGCCAGCAGCTCTGGGTGGGGCTCCGAGACCCAGTACTTC. Its protein product is CASSSGWGSETQYF.

The V call is TRBV7-9, the J call TRBJ2-7; D could derive from TRBD1 or TRBD2 (5 bases each). The CDR3 spans 12 residues. Germline CDR1 SEHNR, CDR2 FQNEAQ (reference sequence). Trimming removed 8 bases at V and 1 base at J, with 9 bases between. The CDR3 DNA sequence: TGTGCCAGCGGGGACGGATCCTACGAGCAGTACTTC. Its protein is CASGDGSYEQYF.

The V call is TRBV6-1, the J call TRBJ2-5; the match to TRBD2 covers 12 bases. Germline V gene data show CDR1 as MNHNS and CDR2 as SASEGT. J lost 5 bases, V lost 6 bases, and 4 bases had no gene match. CDR3 length: 14 amino acids. In nucleotides, the CDR3 is TGTGCCAGCAGAAGACTAGCGGGAGAGGAGACCCAGTACTTC. Protein sequence: CASRRLAGEETQYF.

The chain employs TRBV5-4 and TRBJ2-7, with 8 bases aligning to TRBD2. Germline V gives CDR1 SGHNT, CDR2 YYREEE (reference sequence). The CDR3 spans 14 residues. The V and J ends lost 0 bases and 7 bases, in that order; junction bases with no gene match: 6. This CDR3 is CASSLGLAHEEQYF. The DNA of the CDR3 is TGTGCCAGCAGCTTGGGACTAGCGCACGAAGAGCAGTACTTC.

The V and J genes are TRBV29-1 and TRBJ2-7, with unresolved D. With 0 bases removed from V and 3 bases from J, the gap between germline ends came to 6 bases. CDR1 and CDR2 (germline): SQVTM, ANQGSEA. The CDR3 is 12 amino acids. CDR3 region: CSVEDRVYEQYF. The CDR3 DNA reads TGCAGCGTTGAAGATAGGGTCTACGAGCAGTACTTC.

The CDR3 DNA reads TGTGCCAGCAACCTGGGGCTAGCGGGAGGCACAGATACGCAGTATTTT. It translates to CASNLGLAGGTDTQYF. V is TRBV28 and J is TRBJ2-3; TRBD2 aligns across 10 bases. This CDR3 contains 16 residues. Germline V lookup: CDR1 MDHEN, CDR2 SYDVKM. V trimming: 7 bases; J trimming: 1 base; junction bases outside the gene matches: 8. Full variable domain (missing parts from reference TRBV28 and TRBJ2-3): DVKVTQSSRYLVKRTGEKVFLECVQDMDHENMFWYRQDPGLGLRLIYFSYDVKMKEKGDIPEGYSVSREKKERFSLILESASTNQTSMYLCASNLGLAGGTDTQYFGPGTRLTVL.

This chain joins TRBV28 and TRBJ1-5, with D hard to call. CDR1 and CDR2 (germline): MDHEN, SYDVKM. Trimming removed 1 base from V and 2 bases from J, with 9 bases in between. There are 15 residues in the CDR3. The CDR3 here is CASSLSVAGNQPQHF. The CDR3 DNA reads TGTGCCAGCAGTTTATCGGTTGCGGGCAATCAGCCCCAGCATTTT.

CDR3 residues: CASSLVGGGGRRSDTQYF. The CDR3 DNA is TGTGCCAGCAGCTTAGTAGGCGGGGGGGGGCGCCGCTCAGATACGCAGTATTTT. V usage is TRBV7-2 and J usage is TRBJ2-3; TRBD2 matches at 9 bases. The V gene end was trimmed by 1 base and the J gene end by 4 bases; junction bases not matched to a gene: 12. CDR3 size: 18 residues. The germline gives CDR1 SGHTA, CDR2 FQGNSA.

V is TRBV5-3 and J is TRBJ1-2; TRBD1 aligns across 10 bases. TRBV5-3 is an open reading frame whose function is uncertain. CDR3 length: 16 residues. Trimming took 3 bases from V and 6 from J; bases not matched to a gene: 11. CDR3 nucleotide sequence: TGTGCCAGAAGCTGGCCTGACAGGGGGCAGAGGGATGGCTACACCTTC. Amino acids: CARSWPDRGQRDGYTF.

The rearrangement uses TRBV6-1 and TRBJ2-5; either TRBD1 or TRBD2 may fit D (6 bases each). CDR1 MNHNS and CDR2 SASEGT come from the germline V gene. This CDR3 is built from 14 residues. Trimming left V 10 bases short and J 5 bases short, with 20 bases between. DNA of the CDR3: TGTGCCACCGCGACTATCTGGAGGGGGGAGACCCAGTACTTC. It codes for CATATIWRGETQYF.

V usage is TRBV18 and J usage is TRBJ1-6; the match to TRBD1 covers 8 bases. This CDR3 contains 16 residues. Germline loops: CDR1 KGHSH, CDR2 LQKENI. The junction had 6 bases not matched to a gene; V was cut back by 2 bases and J by 6 bases. The CDR3 nucleotides are TGTGCCAGCTCACCAAGTCACAGGGGGGGTAATTCACCCCTCCACTTT. Amino acid sequence: CASSPSHRGGNSPLHF.

This chain links TRBV6-5 with TRBJ2-3; D uncertain. The germline V and J ends were trimmed by 2 bases and 6 bases, with 15 bases remaining between them. The CDR3 spans 15 residues. Germline CDR1 MNHEY, CDR2 SVGAGI. Here the CDR3 DNA reads TGTGCCAGCAGTTACCCCTCCCCAGACGGGGATACGCAGTATTTT. Translation: CASSYPSPDGDTQYF.

The chain links TRBV10-2 to TRBJ1-1; 8 nucleotides match TRBD1. The CDR3 is 15 residues long. V lost 6 bases to trimming and J lost 1 base; unmatched junction nucleotides: 7. Germline-derived CDR1 and CDR2 are WSHSY and SAAADI. CDR3 coding DNA: TGCGCCAGCAGAGAAACAGGGGGAGGGAACACTGAAGCTTTCTTT. The encoded protein is CASRETGGGNTEAFF.

In DNA, the CDR3 is TGTGCCAGCAGGGGGGACAACTGGGGGATTAGCAATCAGCCCCAGCATTTT. It translates to CASRGDNWGISNQPQHF. The chain employs TRBV2 and TRBJ1-5; tentatively, D is TRBD1 (6 bases). V dropped 6 bases and J dropped 0 bases, with 18 bases sitting between them. Germline CDR1 and CDR2: SNHLY and FYNNEI. CDR3 length: 17 amino acids.

The chain combines TRBV10-3 with TRBJ1-6, with a weak D call TRBD1 (5 bases). V was pared by 10 bases and J by 0 bases, with 10 bases between. The CDR3 is made up of 14 amino acids. The germline V gene has CDR1 ENHRY and CDR2 SYGVKD. The CDR3 DNA sequence: TGTGCCAATTCACAGGACTCCTATAATTCACCCCTCCACTTT. This encodes CANSQDSYNSPLHF.

This chain joins TRBV5-1 and TRBJ1-1, with D perhaps matching TRBD1 (6 bases). Trimming removed 0 bases from V and 3 bases from J, with 15 bases in between. Germline assignment: CDR1 SGHRS and CDR2 YFSETQ. The CDR3 runs to 16 residues. Written as DNA, the CDR3 is TGCGCCAGCAGCTTGGCCCCAGGGGTATTGCACACTGAAGCTTTCTTT. Translating it yields CASSLAPGVLHTEAFF. The full variable domain, with the rest looked up from reference TRBV5-1 and TRBJ1-1, is KAGVTQTPRYLIKTRGQQVTLSCSPISGHRSVSWYQQTPGQGLQFLFEYFSETQRNKGNFPGRFSGRQFSNSRSEMNVSTLELGDSALYLCASSLAPGVLHTEAFFGQGTRLTVV.

Regarding this clone: In the same sample, other DNA sequences code for this CDR3. This chain joins TRBV19 and TRBJ2-2; D is perhaps TRBD1 (6 bases). This CDR3 contains 13 residues. The V gene lost 1 base and the J gene lost 6 bases, with 6 bases spanning the gap. Per the germline V gene, CDR1 is LNHDA and CDR2 is SQIVND (reference sequence). The CDR3 nucleotides read TGTGCCAGTAGTATAGGGGGGCCCGGGGAGCTGTTTTTT. Its protein is CASSIGGPGELFF.

The CDR3 here is CASSLGRGRNQETQYF. For the CDR3, the DNA is TGTGCCAGCAGCTTAGGGCGGGGGAGAAACCAAGAGACCCAGTACTTC. The V gene is TRBV7-6, the J gene TRBJ2-5; 7 nucleotides match TRBD2. The V gene's germline CDR1 is SGHVS and CDR2 FNYEAQ. Germline trimming cut 1 base from V and 0 bases from J; bases unmatched to any gene: 5. The CDR3 contains 16 residues.

This chain links TRBV6-1 with TRBJ2-3; D is perhaps TRBD2 (5 bases). This CDR3 spans 13 amino acids. V was shortened by 3 bases and J by 3 bases, with 7 bases between the two germline ends. Per the germline V gene, CDR1 is MNHNS and CDR2 is SASEGT. CDR3 residues: CASSDRGTDTQYF. The CDR3 DNA follows: TGTGCCAGCAGTGATAGAGGGACAGATACGCAGTATTTT.

CDR3: CASSFWRGVSYNEQFF. DNA for the CDR3: TGTGCCAGCAGCTTTTGGCGGGGGGTCTCCTACAATGAGCAGTTCTTC. V gene TRBV5-5 combines with J gene TRBJ2-1; 8 bases are shared with TRBD2. Germline V CDR1 and CDR2: SGHKS, YYEKEE (reference sequence). V shed 2 bases and J 0 bases; nucleotides not matched to a gene: 4. The length of the CDR3 is 16 residues.